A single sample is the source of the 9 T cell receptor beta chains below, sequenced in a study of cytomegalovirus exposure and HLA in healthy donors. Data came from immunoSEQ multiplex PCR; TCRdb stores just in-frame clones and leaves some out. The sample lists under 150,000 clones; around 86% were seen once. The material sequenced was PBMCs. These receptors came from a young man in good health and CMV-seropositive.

Here the CDR3 DNA reads TGTGCCATCAGTACAGGCACAGATACGCAGTATTTT. Its translation is CAISTGTDTQYF. This chain connects TRBV10-3 to TRBJ2-3; D ambiguous. The CDR3 spans 12 residues. Trimming left V 5 bases short and J 1 base short, with 4 bases between. Germline CDR1 reads ENHRY; CDR2 reads SYGVKD.

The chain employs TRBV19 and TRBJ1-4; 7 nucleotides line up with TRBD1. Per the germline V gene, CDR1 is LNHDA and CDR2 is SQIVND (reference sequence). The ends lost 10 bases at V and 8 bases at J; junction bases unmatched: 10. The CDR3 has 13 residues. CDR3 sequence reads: CATDAGGGEKLFF. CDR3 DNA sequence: TGTGCCACCGACGCAGGGGGTGGCGAAAAACTGTTTTTT.

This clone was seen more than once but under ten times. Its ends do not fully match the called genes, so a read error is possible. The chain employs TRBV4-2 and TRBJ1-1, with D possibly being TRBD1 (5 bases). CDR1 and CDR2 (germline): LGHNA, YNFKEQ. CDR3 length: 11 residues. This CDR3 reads CASSQGGVGTF. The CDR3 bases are TGTGCCAGCAGCCAAGGGGGGGTGGGGACCTTT.

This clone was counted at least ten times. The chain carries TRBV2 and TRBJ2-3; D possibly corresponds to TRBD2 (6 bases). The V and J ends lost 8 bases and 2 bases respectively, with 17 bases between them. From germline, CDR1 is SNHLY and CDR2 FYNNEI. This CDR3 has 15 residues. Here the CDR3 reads CASGMGLGLTDTQYF. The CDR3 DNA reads TGTGCCAGCGGTATGGGACTGGGACTCACAGATACGCAGTATTTT.

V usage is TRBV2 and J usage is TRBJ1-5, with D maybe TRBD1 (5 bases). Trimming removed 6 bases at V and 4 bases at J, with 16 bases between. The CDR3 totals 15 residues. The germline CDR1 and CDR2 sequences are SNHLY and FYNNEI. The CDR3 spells CASRAEAGINQPQHF. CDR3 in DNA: TGTGCCAGCAGGGCAGAGGCAGGGATTAATCAGCCCCAGCATTTT.

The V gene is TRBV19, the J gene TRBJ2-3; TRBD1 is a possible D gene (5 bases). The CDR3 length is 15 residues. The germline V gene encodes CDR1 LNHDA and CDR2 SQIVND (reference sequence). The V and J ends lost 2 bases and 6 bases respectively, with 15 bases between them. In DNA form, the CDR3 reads TGTGCCAGTAGTATATCGACAGTGTTTTGGGATACGCAGTATTTT. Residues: CASSISTVFWDTQYF.

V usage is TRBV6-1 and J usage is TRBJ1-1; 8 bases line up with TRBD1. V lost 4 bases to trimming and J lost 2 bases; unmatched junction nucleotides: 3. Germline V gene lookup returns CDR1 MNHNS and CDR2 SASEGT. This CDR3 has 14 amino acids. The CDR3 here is CASSAQGGNTEAFF. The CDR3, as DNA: TGTGCCAGCAGTGCACAGGGGGGTAACACTGAAGCTTTCTTT.

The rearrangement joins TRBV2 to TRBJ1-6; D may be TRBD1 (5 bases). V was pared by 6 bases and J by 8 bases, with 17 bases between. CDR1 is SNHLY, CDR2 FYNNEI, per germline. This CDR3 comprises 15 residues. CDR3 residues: CASRKRGQADSPLHF. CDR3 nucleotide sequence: TGTGCCAGCAGGAAGAGAGGACAAGCTGATTCACCCCTCCACTTT.

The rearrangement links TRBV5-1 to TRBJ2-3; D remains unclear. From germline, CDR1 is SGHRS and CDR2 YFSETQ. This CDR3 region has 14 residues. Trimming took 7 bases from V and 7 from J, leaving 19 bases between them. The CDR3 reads CASRVNGPRYTQYF. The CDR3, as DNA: TGCGCCAGCCGGGTAAACGGCCCACGATATACGCAGTATTTT.